This section outlines one TCR beta chain sequence together with its context. The sample originates from a study of blood T cell repertoires in COVID-19. Study information: Recovered status applied to Cohort 3 donors who had two consecutive negative PCRs. It also applied to those with clearance or with symptom resolution. Sites across the United States, Italy and Spain contributed samples from acute and convalescent COVID-19. In each case, the material was cDNA or gDNA derived from T cells, B-cell-depleted T cells, or PBMCs.

The CDR3 sequence is 13 residues long. Trimming cost V 5 bases and J 4 bases, with 11 bases left between them. CDR1 and CDR2 (germline): SGHAT, FQNNGV. Assay: immunoSEQ multiplex PCR; the TCRdb copy retains only in-frame clones and omits some. This table has 150,000 to 200,000 clones, about 85% appearing once. Those enrolled, adults aged roughly 18 to 89 years, came from roughly 23 US areas. The receptor was isolated from a woman in her 40s in a cohort exposed to, infected with or recovered from COVID-19 (not recorded which). The sample was PBMCs or T cells enriched from blood (not recorded which). This sequence joins TRBV11-2 and TRBJ1-2; a possible D gene is TRBD1 (6 bases). The DNA for the CDR3 is TGTGCCAGCAGCCGAGGGGGGGGCTATGGCTACACCTTC. This codes for CASSRGGGYGYTF.